By share, the clone carrying this T cell receptor beta chain counts as medium-sized. Its antigen is not identified. These data come from a study of molecular identifiers for immune sequencing clone quantification. Overall study: Replicate RNA came from 20,000 or 100,000 naive CD8 cells and was split five ways, and four parts were sequenced. Regarding the study as a whole: Highly expanded clone sizes could be underestimated by identical TCR molecules that share a barcode.

A CD8+CD4-CCR7+CD45RA+ phenotype served as the sorting definition for naive CD8 T cells. TCRdb used MiXCR to reprocess the PCR reads, holding one entry per CDR3 protein. The table includes about 2,300 distinct CDR3 sequences, around 24% detected once. CDR1 is MDHEN, CDR2 SYDVKM, per germline. The CDR3 has 13 residues. The trim removed 6 bases at V and 2 bases at J, leaving 4 bases unmatched. This rearrangement joins TRBV28 to TRBJ2-7; 7 bases map to TRBD2. The source of this sequence is a human donor in good health. Some libraries in this study had Jurkat cell RNA spiked in. Source material: naive CD8+ T cells from blood, with Jurkat cell RNA spiked in. Subset meaning: FACS-sorted CD8+CD4-CCR7+CD45RA+ naive T cells. The CDR3: CASRSGETYEQYF. The CDR3 bases are TGTGCCAGCAGAAGCGGGGAAACCTACGAGCAGTACTTC.